This T cell receptor (beta chain) is from a study of Ad26.COV2.S vaccination and SARS-CoV-2 variants. Sample treatment: over 15 received Ad26.COV2.S at low or high dose, single or two shots; about five received placebo; per-sample allocation not given. Day 63 after the first injection of vaccine or placebo was the sampling time. CDR1 and CDR2 from the germline V gene are KGHDR and SFDVKD. Unmatched junction bases numbered 18, after V lost 4 bases and J lost 8 bases. The CDR3 contains 18 residues. Only in-frame clones appear in the TCRdb table, and some are missing; sequencing was by immunoSEQ multiplex PCR. The table has about 480,000 clones, approximately 88% seen once.

The receptor was isolated from a person between 18 and 65 years old who received the Ad26.COV2.S COVID-19 vaccine or a placebo. The chain uses TRBV24-1 and TRBJ2-1, with 8 nucleotides matching TRBD2. The specimen was peripheral blood, collected in a trial of Ad26.COV2.S vaccine versus placebo. The CDR3 loop is CATSEIGVGTSQIDEQFF. The CDR3 region has the DNA TGTGCCACCAGTGAGATAGGCGTGGGGACTAGTCAGATCGATGAGCAGTTCTTC.